A selection of T cell receptor beta chains follows, all from one sample in a study of CD8+ T cells in alopecia areata. Clones were sequenced by immunoSEQ multiplex PCR, and TCRdb holds only the in-frame ones, with some missing. In the table there are 100,000 to 150,000 clones, roughly 50% of which are singletons. The source was CD8+ T cells sorted from blood, collected at week 0. These receptors all come from a human donor with alopecia areata. Each CDR3 is given with its conserved first and last residue. The D gene is left open where the match is weak. Rows may omit the clone size; those that give it use once, few, many or a size class.

abundance: few; d_gene: .; j_gene: TRBJ2-2; v_gene: TRBV6-5; CDR3aa: CASSYANTGELFF; CDR3nt: TGTGCCAGCAGTTACGCTAACACCGGGGAGCTGTTTTTT
abundance: few; d_gene: .; j_gene: TRBJ2-7; v_gene: TRBV7-6; CDR3aa: CASSLDYEQYF; CDR3nt: TGTGCCAGCAGCTTAGACTACGAGCAGTACTTC
abundance: .; d_gene: .; j_gene: TRBJ2-7; v_gene: TRBV29-1; CDR3aa: CSAKGPGTYEQYF; CDR3nt: TGCAGCGCCAAGGGACCCGGAACCTACGAGCAGTACTTC
abundance: .; d_gene: .; j_gene: TRBJ2-1; v_gene: TRBV11-2; CDR3aa: CASSLADEQFF; CDR3nt: TGTGCCAGCAGCTTAGCAGATGAGCAGTTCTTC
abundance: few; d_gene: TRBD1; j_gene: TRBJ1-2; v_gene: TRBV29-1; CDR3aa: CSVWTGNGYTF; CDR3nt: TGCAGCGTTTGGACAGGGAATGGCTACACCTTC
abundance: .; d_gene: .; j_gene: TRBJ1-1; v_gene: TRBV30; CDR3aa: CALNRVGGTEAFF; CDR3nt: TGTGCCTTAAACAGGGTGGGAGGAACTGAAGCTTTCTTT
abundance: .; d_gene: .; j_gene: TRBJ2-4; v_gene: TRBV27; CDR3aa: CASSPYPGGVGLAKNIQYF; CDR3nt: TGTGCCAGCAGTCCGTACCCAGGGGGGGTCGGACTAGCCAAAAACATTCAGTACTTC
abundance: few; d_gene: .; j_gene: TRBJ2-1; v_gene: TRBV30; CDR3aa: CAWNGGHNEQFF; CDR3nt: TGTGCCTGGAATGGGGGTCACAATGAGCAGTTCTTC
abundance: few; d_gene: .; j_gene: TRBJ1-1; v_gene: TRBV7-8; CDR3aa: CASSLEFTEAFF; CDR3nt: TGTGCCAGCAGCTTAGAGTTCACTGAAGCTTTCTTT
abundance: .; d_gene: .; j_gene: TRBJ2-1; v_gene: TRBV29-1; CDR3aa: CSAPNPMMARYYNEQFF; CDR3nt: TGCAGCGCGCCAAACCCAATGATGGCACGCTATTACAATGAGCAGTTCTTC
abundance: .; d_gene: .; j_gene: TRBJ2-7; v_gene: TRBV27; CDR3aa: CASSFGIAYEQYF; CDR3nt: TGTGCCAGCAGTTTCGGAATCGCCTACGAGCAGTACTTC
abundance: .; d_gene: .; j_gene: TRBJ2-3; v_gene: TRBV4-3; CDR3aa: CASSQERADLVGDTQYF; CDR3nt: TGCGCCAGCAGCCAAGAACGGGCCGATTTGGTGGGAGATACGCAGTATTTT
abundance: .; d_gene: TRBD1; j_gene: TRBJ2-7; v_gene: TRBV2; CDR3aa: CASRDRGREQYF; CDR3nt: TGTGCCAGCCGGGACAGGGGCCGGGAGCAGTACTTC
abundance: few; d_gene: .; j_gene: TRBJ1-1; v_gene: TRBV19; CDR3aa: CASRTRGQNTEAFF; CDR3nt: TGTGCCAGTAGGACAAGGGGCCAGAACACTGAAGCTTTCTTT
abundance: .; d_gene: .; j_gene: TRBJ1-5; v_gene: TRBV27; CDR3aa: CASRETGSNQPQHF; CDR3nt: TGTGCCAGCAGAGAGACAGGATCCAATCAGCCCCAGCATTTT
abundance: .; d_gene: TRBD2; j_gene: TRBJ2-1; v_gene: TRBV15; CDR3aa: CATSRDQSLAGYEQFF; CDR3nt: TGTGCCACCAGCAGAGATCAGAGCCTAGCGGGGTATGAGCAGTTCTTC
abundance: .; d_gene: .; j_gene: TRBJ2-1; v_gene: TRBV2; CDR3aa: CASSSPEEQFF; CDR3nt: TGTGCCAGCAGTTCACCAGAAGAGCAGTTCTTC
abundance: .; d_gene: .; j_gene: TRBJ2-7; v_gene: TRBV7-8; CDR3aa: CASSPRRRGPYEQYF; CDR3nt: TGTGCCAGCAGCCCCCGGCGGAGGGGGCCATACGAGCAGTACTTC
abundance: few; d_gene: TRBD1; j_gene: TRBJ2-7; v_gene: TRBV10-3; CDR3aa: CAIRDPGQGYEQYF; CDR3nt: TGTGCCATCAGAGATCCGGGACAGGGGTACGAGCAGTACTTC
abundance: few; d_gene: .; j_gene: TRBJ1-2; v_gene: TRBV14; CDR3aa: CASSQDNGSSGIRGYTF; CDR3nt: TGTGCCAGCAGCCAAGATAACGGGTCCTCCGGGATCAGGGGCTACACCTTC
abundance: .; d_gene: .; j_gene: TRBJ2-2; v_gene: TRBV4-2; CDR3aa: CASSQRVGRPNTGELFF; CDR3nt: TGTGCCAGCAGCCAACGCGTAGGACGCCCGAACACCGGGGAGCTGTTTTTT
abundance: .; d_gene: TRBD2; j_gene: TRBJ2-5; v_gene: TRBV11-1; CDR3aa: CASSLTRSGGHSQETQYF; CDR3nt: TGTGCCAGCAGCTTAACGAGGAGCGGGGGGCACTCTCAAGAGACCCAGTACTTC
abundance: few; d_gene: TRBD1; j_gene: TRBJ2-5; v_gene: TRBV6-5; CDR3aa: CASSTDREETQYF; CDR3nt: TGTGCCAGCAGTACGGACAGGGAAGAGACCCAGTACTTC
abundance: .; d_gene: TRBD2; j_gene: TRBJ2-2; v_gene: TRBV14; CDR3aa: CASSPRLAGARNTGELFF; CDR3nt: TGTGCCAGCAGCCCCCGACTAGCGGGGGCCAGGAACACCGGGGAGCTGTTTTTT
abundance: .; d_gene: .; j_gene: TRBJ1-5; v_gene: TRBV4-1; CDR3aa: CASSQFDRNNQPQHF; CDR3nt: TGCGCCAGCAGCCAATTCGACAGGAATAATCAGCCCCAGCATTTT
abundance: .; d_gene: .; j_gene: TRBJ2-3; v_gene: TRBV29-1; CDR3aa: CSVRETDRTDTQYF; CDR3nt: TGCAGCGTTCGTGAGACCGACCGCACAGATACGCAGTATTTT